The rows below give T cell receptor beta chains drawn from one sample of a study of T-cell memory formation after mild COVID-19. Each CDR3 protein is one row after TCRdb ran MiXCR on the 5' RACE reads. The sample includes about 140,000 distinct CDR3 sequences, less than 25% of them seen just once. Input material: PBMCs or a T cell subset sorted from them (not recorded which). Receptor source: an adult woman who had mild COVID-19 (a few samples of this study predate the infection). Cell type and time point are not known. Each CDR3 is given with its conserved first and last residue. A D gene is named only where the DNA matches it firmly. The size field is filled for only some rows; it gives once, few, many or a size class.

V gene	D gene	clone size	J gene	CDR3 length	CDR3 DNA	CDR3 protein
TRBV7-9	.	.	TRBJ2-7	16	TGTGCCAGCAGCTTAGACGGGGGACCAGACTCTTACGAGCAGTACTTC	CASSLDGGPDSYEQYF
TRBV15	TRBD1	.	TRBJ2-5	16	TGTGCCACCAGCAGAGATCTGGACAGGGTCAGGGAGACCCAGTACTTC	CATSRDLDRVRETQYF
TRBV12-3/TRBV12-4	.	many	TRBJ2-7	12	TGTGCCAGCAGCTTGACAGGCTACGAGCAGTACTTC	CASSLTGYEQYF
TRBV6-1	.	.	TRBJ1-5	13	TGTGCCAGCAGTGCTATTAGCAATCAGCCCCAGCATTTT	CASSAISNQPQHF
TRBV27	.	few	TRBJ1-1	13	TGTGCCAGCAGGCAGGGCGAGAACACTGAAGCTTTCTTT	CASRQGENTEAFF
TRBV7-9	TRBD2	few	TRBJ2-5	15	TGTGCCAGCAGCTCCTGGACTAGCGGGATTGAGACCCAGTACTTC	CASSSWTSGIETQYF
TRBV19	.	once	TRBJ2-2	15	TGTGCCAGTAGTATAACCCCCGGATCCCCCGGGGAGCTGTTTTTT	CASSITPGSPGELFF
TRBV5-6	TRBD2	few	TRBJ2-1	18	TGTGCCAGCAGCACTCCGGGACTAGCGGGAGGCTCCTACAATGAGCAGTTCTTC	CASSTPGLAGGSYNEQFF
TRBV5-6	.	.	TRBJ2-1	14	TGTGCCAGCAGCTTAGTGGGAGACCACAATGAGCAGTTCTTC	CASSLVGDHNEQFF
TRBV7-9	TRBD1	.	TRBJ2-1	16	TGTGCCAGCAGCCACCAGGCCGGGACAGGGTACAATGAGCAGTTCTTC	CASSHQAGTGYNEQFF
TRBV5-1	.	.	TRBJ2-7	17	TGCGCCAGCAGCTTGGCCGGGTTGGAGGGGGAGTATTACGAGCAGTACTTC	CASSLAGLEGEYYEQYF
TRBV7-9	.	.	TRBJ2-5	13	TGTGCCAGCAGCCGATTAGGGCAAGAGACCCAGTACTTC	CASSRLGQETQYF